This T cell receptor (beta chain) was sequenced for a study of blood T cell repertoires in COVID-19. CDR3 length: 15 residues. The ends lost 3 bases at V and 5 bases at J; junction bases unmatched: 6. Germline V gives CDR1 MNHNS, CDR2 SASEGT. Everyone who took part was 18 to 89 years old, and they came from some 23 US areas. All recovered Cohort 3 donors got two negative PCRs, got clearance, or saw symptom resolution. Assay used: immunoSEQ multiplex PCR; TCRdb lists only in-frame clones, some missing. Altogether roughly 500,000 clones are present, around nine tenths being singletons, with the ten largest covering approximately 2%.

The chain is built from TRBV6-1 and TRBJ1-2; 10 nucleotides line up with TRBD1. The sample comprised PBMCs or T cells enriched from blood (not recorded which). The source is a woman in her 40s who had recovered from COVID-19. The CDR3 nucleotides read TGTGCCAGCAGTGACGGGACAGGGGTTAGGTATGGCTACACCTTC. As protein: CASSDGTGVRYGYTF.